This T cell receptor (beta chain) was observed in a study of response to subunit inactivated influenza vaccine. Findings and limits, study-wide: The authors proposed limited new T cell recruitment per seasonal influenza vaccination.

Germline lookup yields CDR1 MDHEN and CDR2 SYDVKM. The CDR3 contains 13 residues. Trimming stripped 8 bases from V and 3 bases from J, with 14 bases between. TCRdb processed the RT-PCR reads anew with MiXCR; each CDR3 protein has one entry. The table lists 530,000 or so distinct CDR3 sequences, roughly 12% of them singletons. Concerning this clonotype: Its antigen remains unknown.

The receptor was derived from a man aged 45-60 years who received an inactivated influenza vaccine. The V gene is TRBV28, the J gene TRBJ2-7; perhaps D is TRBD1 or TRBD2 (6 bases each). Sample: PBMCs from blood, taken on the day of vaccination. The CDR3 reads CASGGTFNYEQYF. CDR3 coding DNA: TGTGCCAGCGGCGGGACATTCAACTACGAGCAGTACTTC.